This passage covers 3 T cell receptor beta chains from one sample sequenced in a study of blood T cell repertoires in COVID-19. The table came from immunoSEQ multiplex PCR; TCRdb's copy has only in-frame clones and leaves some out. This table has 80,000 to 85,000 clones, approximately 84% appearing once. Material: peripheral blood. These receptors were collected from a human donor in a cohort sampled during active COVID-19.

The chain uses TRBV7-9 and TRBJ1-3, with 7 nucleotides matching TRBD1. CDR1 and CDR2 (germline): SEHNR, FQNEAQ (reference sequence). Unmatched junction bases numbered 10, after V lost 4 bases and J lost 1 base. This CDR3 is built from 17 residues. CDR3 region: CASSSLDRVLSGNTIYF. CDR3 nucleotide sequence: TGTGCCAGCAGCTCCCTCGACAGGGTATTATCTGGAAACACCATATATTTT.

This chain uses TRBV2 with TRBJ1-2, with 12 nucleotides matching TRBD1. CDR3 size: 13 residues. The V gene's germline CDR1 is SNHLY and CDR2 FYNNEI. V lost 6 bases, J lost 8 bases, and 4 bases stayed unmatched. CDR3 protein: CASRGQGARGYTF. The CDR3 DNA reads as TGTGCCAGCAGGGGACAGGGGGCGCGCGGCTACACCTTC.

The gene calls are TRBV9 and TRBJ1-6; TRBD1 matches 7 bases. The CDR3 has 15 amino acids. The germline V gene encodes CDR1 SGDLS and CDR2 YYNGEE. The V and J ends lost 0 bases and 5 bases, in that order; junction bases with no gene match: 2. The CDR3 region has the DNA TGTGCCAGCAGCGTAGAGGACAGGCATAATTCACCCCTCCACTTT. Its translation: CASSVEDRHNSPLHF.